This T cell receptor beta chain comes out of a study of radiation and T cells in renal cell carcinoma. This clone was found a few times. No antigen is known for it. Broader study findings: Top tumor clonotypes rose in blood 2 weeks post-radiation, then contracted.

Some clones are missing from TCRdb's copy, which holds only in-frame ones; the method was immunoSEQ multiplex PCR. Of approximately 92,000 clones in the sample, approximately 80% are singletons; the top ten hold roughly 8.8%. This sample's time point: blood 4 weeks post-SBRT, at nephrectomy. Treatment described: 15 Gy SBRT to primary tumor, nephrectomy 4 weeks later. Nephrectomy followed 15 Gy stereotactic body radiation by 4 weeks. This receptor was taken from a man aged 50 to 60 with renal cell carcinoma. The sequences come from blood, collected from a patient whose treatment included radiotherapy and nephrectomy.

The chain's CDR3 is CSVADQGGVVTEAFF. DNA of the CDR3: TGCAGCGTCGCGGATCAGGGAGGGGTGGTTACTGAAGCTTTCTTT. J is TRBJ1-1 and V is TRBV29-1; maybe TRBD1 (5 bases). CDR3 length: 15 residues. With 6 bases removed from V and 5 bases from J, the gap between germline ends came to 22 bases. Germline V gives CDR1 SQVTM, CDR2 ANQGSEA. The whole variable domain, filled in from reference TRBV29-1 and TRBJ1-1, reads SAVISQKPSRDICQRGTSLTIQCQVDSQVTMMFWYRQQPGQSLTLIATANQGSEATYESGFVIDKFPISRPNLTFSTLTVSNMSPEDSSIYLCSVADQGGVVTEAFFGQGTRLTVV.